This T cell receptor (beta chain) originates from a study of shared clonotypes between healthy human individuals. Investigators spread the genomic DNA of each subset evenly over several immunoSEQ plates. Under the authors' procedure: Filtering of immunoSEQ junctional sequences could not match full-length read filtering. Assay: immunoSEQ multiplex PCR; the TCRdb copy retains only in-frame clones and omits some. Clonal size and the V and J genes are those of that table, whereas D and trimming came from the DNA. The sample has roughly 2.6 million clones, around 90% seen once. The CDR3 consists of 18 residues. CDR1 and CDR2 (germline): KGHSH, LQKENI. V lost 1 base to trimming and J lost 0 bases, with 13 bases between them.

What was sequenced was naive CD4+ T cells sorted from blood. Stated subset: CD45RA+ positively selected. This clonotype originated in a man aged 18 to 35 in good health. The genes are TRBV18 and TRBJ2-6; no clear D gene. CDR3 sequence: CASSPQVPVISGANVLTF. CDR3 DNA: TGTGCCAGCTCACCACAAGTCCCTGTTATCTCTGGGGCCAACGTCCTGACTTTC.